The TCR beta chain under discussion was sequenced for a study of CXCR3-negative and CXCR3-positive naive CD8 T cells. Overall study results and limits: Higher TRB CDR3 hydrophobicity marked CXCR3-positive naive cells relative to CXCR3-negative naive cells.

This CDR3 is 12 amino acids long. Germline CDR1 and CDR2: MNHEY and SVGAGI. Libraries were UMI-labeled 5' RACE TRB cDNA. TCRdb reprocessed the 5' RACE reads and stores each CDR3 protein as one record, lacking DNA. Its table records fewer than 90,000 distinct CDR3 sequences. For this clonotype: Its antigen remains unknown.

The clonotype originates from a human donor in good health. Some clones in this sample may be carry-over from other donors' samples. The V and J genes are TRBV6-5 and TRBJ2-4. The sample comprised naive CXCR3+ CD8+ T cells from blood. Described subset: CD45RO-CCR7+CD27+CD95- naive CD8+ T cells expressing CXCR3 (TNR3+). CDR3 residues: CASSRAKNIQYF.